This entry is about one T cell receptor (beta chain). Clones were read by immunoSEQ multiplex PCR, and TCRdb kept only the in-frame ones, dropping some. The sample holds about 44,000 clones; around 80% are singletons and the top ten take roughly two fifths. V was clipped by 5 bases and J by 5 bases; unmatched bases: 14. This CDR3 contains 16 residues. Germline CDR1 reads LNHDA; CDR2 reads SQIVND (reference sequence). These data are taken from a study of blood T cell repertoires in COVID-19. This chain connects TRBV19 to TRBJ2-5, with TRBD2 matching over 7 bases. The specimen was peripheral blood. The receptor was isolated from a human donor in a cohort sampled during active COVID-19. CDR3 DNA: TGTGCCAGTAGTCCCGGTTCAGCGGGGTTCGGGGAGACCCAGTACTTC. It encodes CASSPGSAGFGETQYF.